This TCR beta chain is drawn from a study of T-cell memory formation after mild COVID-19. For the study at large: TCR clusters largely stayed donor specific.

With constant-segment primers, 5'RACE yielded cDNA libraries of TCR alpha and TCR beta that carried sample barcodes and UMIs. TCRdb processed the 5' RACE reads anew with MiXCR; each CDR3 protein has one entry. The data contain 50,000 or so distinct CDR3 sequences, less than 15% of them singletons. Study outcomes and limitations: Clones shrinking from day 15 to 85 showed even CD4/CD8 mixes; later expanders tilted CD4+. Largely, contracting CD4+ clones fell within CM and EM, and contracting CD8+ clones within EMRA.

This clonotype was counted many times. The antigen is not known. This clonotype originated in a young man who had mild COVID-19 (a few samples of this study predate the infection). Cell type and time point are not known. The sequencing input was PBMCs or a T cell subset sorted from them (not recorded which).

The CDR3 nucleotides are TGTGCCAGCAGTCGGACTAGCGGGGGCGCCAGGGGGTACGAGCAGTACTTC. Its translation: CASSRTSGGARGYEQYF. V gene TRBV6-5 combines with J gene TRBJ2-7; 13 nucleotides match TRBD2. Germline CDR1 is MNHEY and CDR2 is SVGAGI. V shed 5 bases, J shed 4 bases, and the junction held 11 bases outside the gene matches. The CDR3 is 17 residues long.